These T cell receptor beta chains were read from a single sample in a study of cytomegalovirus exposure and HLA in healthy donors. Generated by immunoSEQ multiplex PCR, the TCRdb table keeps only in-frame clones and is missing some. This sample has about 150,000 clones; about four fifths occur once, and the top ten carry roughly 3.6%. Input material: PBMCs. These TCRs come from a human donor in good health. The CDR3 runs from the conserved cysteine through the conserved F or W. The order of the fields is D gene, V gene, clone size, CDR3 protein. D genes are given only for firm matches. Part of the rows lack a size; the others show once, few, many or a class for expanded clones.

>-|TRBV19|-
CASSIGPYRNTEAFF
>TRBD1|TRBV19|once
CASGQGDYGYTF
>-|TRBV10-2|-
CASNGGVNQPQHF
>TRBD2|TRBV28|-
CASSLLAGDGRLNEQFF
>TRBD2|TRBV7-9|-
CASSLSQRGSDTQYF
>-|TRBV7-8|-
CASSLGVTIYYEQYF
>-|TRBV5-1|-
CASSPLDSYEQYF
>TRBD1|TRBV7-9|-
CASSTRGQASSYEQYF
>-|TRBV19|once
CASLGQSSGNTIYF
>TRBD2|TRBV19|once
CASMKLGTSGYNEQFF
>TRBD1|TRBV5-1|-
CASSSGTGVRETQYF
>TRBD1|TRBV5-6|-
CASSLKAGGHEQYF
>TRBD2|TRBV28|few
CASSFATSGGADHNEQFF
>TRBD2|TRBV7-2|-
CASSLRLAGGRTDTQYF
>TRBD1|TRBV5-6|-
CASRLGTGVVTGELFF
>TRBD2|TRBV5-6|-
CASSGLGLAGGPYEQFF
>-|TRBV25-1|-
CASRAGRATSEKLFF
>-|TRBV11-2|-
CASRPTGSGETQYF
>-|TRBV7-2|-
CASSQGRGGVMDTQYF
>-|TRBV19|-
CASRPDSDTHEQYF
>TRBD1|TRBV27|-
CASSFGGQVSYEQYF
>-|TRBV7-2|-
CASTEQVRGYTF
>-|TRBV7-2|-
CASSPGGSYNEQFF